This is a list of T cell receptor beta chains from one sample in a study of T cell changes during pregnancy in multiple sclerosis. Generated by immunoSEQ multiplex PCR, the TCRdb table keeps only in-frame clones and is missing some. In the table there are 100,000 to 140,000 clones, 92% of which are singletons. Specimen: peripheral blood, collected in the third trimester of pregnancy. Receptor source: a female donor in good health, enrolled as a control in a pregnancy study. CDR3s include the opening cysteine and the closing phenylalanine or tryptophan. D genes are given only for firm matches. Clone sizes are given selectively: once, few, many, or a class where the clone is expanded.

CDR3 DNA	CDR3 protein	V gene	J gene	D gene	clone size
TGTGCCAGCAGTCCTGCGGGGGGGCTATACAATGAGCAGTTCTTC	CASSPAGGLYNEQFF	TRBV6-4	TRBJ2-1	TRBD2	NA
TGTGCCAGCAGTCGCCTAAACGAGCAGTACTTC	CASSRLNEQYF	TRBV6-5	TRBJ2-7	NA	NA
TGTGCTAGTGGTTCCGGGACAGGGAGGGAAAAACTGTTTTTT	CASGSGTGREKLFF	TRBV12-5	TRBJ1-4	TRBD1	NA
TGTGCCAGCAGCTCAAACAGGGGAGGTGGCCAAGAGACCCAGTACTTC	CASSSNRGGGQETQYF	TRBV7-3	TRBJ2-5	NA	NA
TGTGCCAGCAGCTGGGGGGGCCTCACAGATACGCAGTATTTT	CASSWGGLTDTQYF	TRBV7-2	TRBJ2-3	NA	NA
TGCGCCAGCAGCCAATCATGGACAGGGATTGGCTACGAGCAGTACTTC	CASSQSWTGIGYEQYF	TRBV4-3	TRBJ2-7	TRBD1	NA
TGTGCCAGCAGTGGGGACAGAAACACTGAAGCTTTCTTT	CASSGDRNTEAFF	TRBV2	TRBJ1-1	TRBD1	NA
TGTGCCAGCAGTTCAAACGGCGGGCCTCAGCCCCAGCATTTT	CASSSNGGPQPQHF	TRBV7-2	TRBJ1-5	NA	NA
TGTGCCAGCAGCTTAGTGGCGGGGGGAACATACAATGAGCAGTTCTTC	CASSLVAGGTYNEQFF	TRBV7-2	TRBJ2-1	TRBD2	NA
TGTGCCAGCAGTCTAGGACAGTCCGGTACTTTCTATAATTCACCCCTCCACTTT	CASSLGQSGTFYNSPLHF	TRBV28	TRBJ1-6	NA	NA
TGTGCCAGCAGCAAAGTTGAGCTCTCCTACAATGAGCAGTTCTTC	CASSKVELSYNEQFF	TRBV21-1	TRBJ2-1	NA	NA
TGTGCCAGCAGCCTCGGTAACAGGGGCAAGATGGATGAGCAGTTCTTC	CASSLGNRGKMDEQFF	TRBV5-6	TRBJ2-1	TRBD1	NA
TGCGCCAGCAGCTCGGAAGGGGAATACGCAACTAATGAAAAACTGTTTTTT	CASSSEGEYATNEKLFF	TRBV5-1	TRBJ1-4	NA	NA
TGTGCCAGCAGACCGCAGGGGGCAGACGGTGGCTACACCTTC	CASRPQGADGGYTF	TRBV2	TRBJ1-2	TRBD1	once